This T cell receptor (beta chain) is from a study of T cell repertoires in ileal Crohn's disease. Concerning this clone itself: Its target is not known.

The study's findings and limits: Mucosal expansions were suggested to be mainly CD8 T cells. Every patient over 26.8% clonality showed endoscopic recurrence.

Each sample's TCRB immunosequencing used around 510 nanograms of biopsy DNA. Clones were read by immunoSEQ multiplex PCR, and TCRdb kept only the in-frame ones, dropping some. The sample includes fewer than 5,000 clones, around two thirds of them seen just once. Between the trimmed V and J ends, which lost 0 bases and 5 bases, there was a span of 11 bases. CDR1 MGHRA and CDR2 YSYEKL come from the germline V gene. This CDR3 region has 15 residues. Sequenced material: ileal tissue. This sequence joins TRBV4-1 and TRBJ2-4; D not certain. The sequence came from an adult with Crohn's disease. The CDR3 spells CASSQEKKLQNIQYF. The DNA of the CDR3 is TGCGCCAGCAGCCAAGAAAAAAAACTACAAAACATTCAGTACTTC.